These 23 T cell receptor beta chains came from one sample sequenced in a study of read filtering for tumor transcriptome and immune sequencing. Molecular barcoded adaptors covering alpha/delta and beta/gamma chains were used on approximately 400 ng RNA. TCRdb recomputed calls from the reads with MiXCR, one row per CDR3 protein. The sample records approximately 43,000 distinct CDR3 sequences, around an eighth being singletons. The sample comprised a population of CD138-negative cells sorted from bone marrow. These receptors were taken from a donor aged 40 or older with multiple myeloma.

This clonotype was seen ten or more times. This chain links TRBV7-3 with TRBJ1-1, with D perhaps TRBD1 (6 bases). This CDR3 is 16 amino acids long. V lost 2 bases, J lost 1 base, and 14 bases lay in between. CDR1 SGHTA and CDR2 FQGTGA come from the germline V gene. The DNA of the CDR3 is TGTGCCAGCAGCTTAGCAGGGGAGAGGGGGAACACTGAAGCTTTCTTT. Translating gives CASSLAGERGNTEAFF.

This clonotype occurred many times. The V call is TRBV24-1, the J call TRBJ1-1, with TRBD1 identical over 10 bases. Germline V CDR1 and CDR2: KGHDR, SFDVKD. The CDR3 spans 14 residues. Losses at the gene ends were 8 bases for V and 3 bases for J; bases not matched to a gene: 5. CDR3 protein: CATTSGTGDTEAFF. The DNA for the CDR3 is TGTGCCACCACCTCCGGGACAGGGGACACTGAAGCTTTCTTT.

This clonotype has at least ten counts. The gene calls are TRBV20-1 and TRBJ2-1; 9 bases are a match to TRBD2. This CDR3 contains 15 residues. J was trimmed by 8 bases and V by 0 bases; bases with no gene match: 8. Germline assignment: CDR1 DFQATT and CDR2 SNEGSKA (reference sequence). CDR3 sequence: CSARDTASGVDEQFF. CDR3 coding DNA: TGCAGTGCTAGAGATACGGCTAGCGGGGTCGATGAGCAGTTCTTC.

The J gene is TRBJ1-5, the V gene TRBV12-3 or TRBV12-4; D is possibly TRBD1 (5 bases). CDR3 length: 15 residues. Trimming took 5 bases from V and 3 from J, leaving 14 bases between them. CDR3 residues: CASSAGRRLNQPQHF. The CDR3 DNA reads as TGTGCCAGCAGTGCGGGACGGCGGCTCAATCAGCCCCAGCATTTT.

Many counts were recorded for this clonotype. The chain employs TRBV12-3 or TRBV12-4 and TRBJ2-1; 9 bases match TRBD2. Trimming at V came to 6 bases and at J to 5 bases, leaving 5 bases not matched to a gene. This CDR3 has 14 residues. CDR3 sequence: CASRSSGANNEQFF. In nucleotides, the CDR3 is TGTGCCAGCAGATCTAGCGGGGCGAACAATGAGCAGTTCTTC.

The V call is TRBV12-3 or TRBV12-4, the J call TRBJ1-5; D gene unclear. The CDR3 has 11 amino acids. Trimming stripped 8 bases from V and 16 bases from J, with 18 bases between. CDR3 nucleotides: TGTGCCAGCTCCGCGGGTGGGAAGTCACATTTT. It yields the protein CASSAGGKSHF.

This clonotype was counted between two and nine times. The chain joins TRBV7-6 to TRBJ1-3; D call uncertain. Trimming took 3 bases from V and 0 from J, leaving 6 bases between them. The germline gives CDR1 SGHVS, CDR2 FNYEAQ. The CDR3 totals 14 residues. The CDR3 spells CASSFRSSGNTIYF. CDR3 bases: TGTGCCAGCAGCTTCAGGAGCTCTGGAAACACCATATATTTT.

This clonotype was seen only a few times. The junction departs from germline at one end; a sequencing error may be responsible. This sequence joins TRBV11-2 and TRBJ1-1; TRBD1 aligns across 8 bases. Germline CDR1 reads SGHAT; CDR2 reads FQNNGV. CDR3 length equals 14 residues. The CDR3 DNA reads as TGTGCCAGCAGCTTAGATCCCGGGACAGGTGAAGCTTCCTTT. This encodes CASSLDPGTGEASF.

On this clonotype: A much larger clone sits a single nucleotide away, making a read error possible. The gene calls are TRBV28 and TRBJ2-3, with 7 bases matching TRBD2. This CDR3 is 15 amino acids long. The V segment lost 2 bases and the J segment 4 bases; nucleotides outside the gene matches: 6. Looked up from germline, CDR1 is MDHEN and CDR2 is SYDVKM. The CDR3 protein is CASSLTLTSSDTQYF. For the CDR3, the DNA is TGTGCCAGCAGTTTAACTCTGACTAGCTCAGATACGCAGTATTTT.

The table lists this clonotype with a few counts. With a much larger clone just one base away, this may be a read error. CDR3 region: CASSESSGQETQHF. As DNA, the CDR3 is TGCGCCAGCAGCGAGTCAAGCGGGCAAGAGACCCAGCACTTC. The chain employs TRBV5-1 and TRBJ2-5, with D perhaps TRBD2 (6 bases). The CDR3 is made up of 14 amino acids. Germline loops: CDR1 SGHRS, CDR2 YFSETQ.

This clonotype was found many times. J is TRBJ1-1 and V is TRBV28; D is unclear. V lost 6 bases and J 0 bases, leaving 8 bases between the germline ends. CDR1 MDHEN and CDR2 SYDVKM come from the germline V gene. The length of the CDR3 is 13 residues. The CDR3: CASSPRLNTEAFF. The CDR3 DNA is TGTGCCAGCAGCCCGAGACTGAACACTGAAGCTTTCTTT.

As to this clonotype: Only one base separates this from a far larger clonotype, so it likely reflects a read error. The V and J genes are TRBV11-3 and TRBJ2-7; D call uncertain. The CDR3 spans 12 residues. V lost 5 bases, J lost 6 bases, and 11 bases lay in between. Germline values: CDR1 SGHNT, CDR2 YENEEA. The CDR3 sequence is CASSPLGGEQYF. In nucleotides, the CDR3 is TGTGCCAGCAGCCCCCTGGGTGGCGAGCAGTACTTC.

In this sample, this clonotype turned up many times. CDR3 protein: CASSFHAGGGWETQYF. CDR3 sequence (DNA): TGTGCCAGCAGTTTTCATGCAGGGGGCGGCTGGGAGACCCAGTACTTC. The chain combines TRBV12-3 or TRBV12-4 with TRBJ2-5; 8 bases line up with TRBD1. This CDR3 is built from 16 residues. Trimming took 3 bases from V and 5 from J; bases not matched to a gene: 11.

Ten or more counts support this clonotype. The chain has TRBV20-1 and TRBJ2-3, with D maybe TRBD1 (6 bases). There are 14 residues in the CDR3. The germline V gene encodes CDR1 DFQATT and CDR2 SNEGSKA (reference sequence). The CDR3 nucleotides are TGCAGACAACACAGGGACCACTGCACAGATACGCAGTATTTT. This encodes CRQHRDHCTDTQYF.

Of note for this clonotype: A far larger clone is a single base away, which makes a read error likely. V and J are TRBV9 and TRBJ2-5, with 12 bases that match TRBD1. Germline V lookup: CDR1 SGDLS, CDR2 YYNGEE. The CDR3 runs 16 residues. As DNA, the CDR3 is TGTGCCTGCAGCTCCCGGGACAGGGGGCTCCCAGAGACCCAGTACTTC. As protein: CACSSRDRGLPETQYF.

Notes on this clonotype: A much bigger clone sits one base away, suggesting this may be a read error. The chain joins TRBV6-2 or TRBV6-3 to TRBJ2-5; 10 bases match TRBD2. The CDR3 length is 19 residues. V was pared by 2 bases and J by 3 bases, with 15 bases of the junction left unmatched. CDR1 is MNHEY and CDR2 is SVGEGT in the germline V gene. This chain's CDR3 is CASSYPTGASGSPEETQYF. The CDR3 nucleotides read TGTGCCAGCAGTTACCCGACCGGGGCTAGCGGGAGCCCAGAAGAGACCCAGTACTTC.

This clonotype was seen ten or more times. The rearrangement joins TRBV14 to TRBJ1-4, with a tentative D call TRBD1 (5 bases). Trimming shortened V by 4 bases and J by 7 bases, and 13 bases separated the two germline ends. CDR3 length: 14 residues. Germline assignment: CDR1 SGHDN and CDR2 FVKESK. The chain's CDR3 is CASSPRGTGEKLFF. CDR3 in DNA: TGTGCCAGCAGCCCTCGGGGGACGGGTGAAAAACTGTTTTTT.

This clonotype was seen at least ten times. V usage is TRBV5-1 and J usage is TRBJ1-1; unclear D gene. Trimming pared 2 bases from V and 1 base from J, leaving 12 bases between. This CDR3 is built from 15 residues. Per the germline V gene, CDR1 is SGHRS and CDR2 is YFSETQ. CDR3 bases: TGCGCCAGCAGCTTCGTGGACCCAGGGAACACTGAAGCTTTCTTT. This translates into CASSFVDPGNTEAFF.

This clonotype came up many times. The chain is built from TRBV29-1 and TRBJ2-1; D remains ambiguous. V shed 0 bases and J shed 8 bases, with 8 bases lying between them. Germline V CDR1 and CDR2: SQVTM, ANQGSEA. The CDR3 has 12 amino acids. The CDR3 DNA reads TGCAGCGTTGAAGAAGCCCTTGATGAGCAGTTCTTC. Translating it yields CSVEEALDEQFF.

This clonotype was recorded at least ten times. The chain joins TRBV28 to TRBJ2-1, with 9 bases fitting TRBD2. The germline CDR1 and CDR2 sequences are MDHEN and SYDVKM. Trimming removed 6 bases from V and 8 bases from J; junction bases left unmatched: 11. There are 15 residues in the CDR3. The CDR3 region is CASRMGFSGSDEQFF. The CDR3 bases are TGTGCCAGCAGGATGGGGTTTAGCGGGAGCGATGAGCAGTTCTTC.

This clonotype was seen a handful of times. A read error is possible here, since a much larger clone lies one base away. The chain is built from TRBV29-1 and TRBJ2-5, with unresolved D. The V end was cut by 8 bases, the J end by 5 bases, with 15 bases between. The germline V gene encodes CDR1 SQVTM and CDR2 ANQGSEA. CDR3 length: 12 residues. DNA for the CDR3: TGCAGCTTGCAAGCACTTAGTGAGACCCAGTACTTC. Translating it yields CSLQALSETQYF.

This clonotype was observed at least ten times. The chain joins TRBV5-1 to TRBJ1-2, with 9 bases identical to TRBD1. Trimming took 7 bases from V and 7 from J; bases not matched to a gene: 14. The CDR3 sequence is 15 residues long. CDR1 and CDR2 (germline): SGHRS, YFSETQ. The CDR3 DNA reads as TGCGCCAGCTCCTTTGGACAGGGGTTTACTGCTGGCTACACCTTC. As protein: CASSFGQGFTAGYTF.

This clonotype was picked up many times. This chain connects TRBV5-1 to TRBJ2-1; 8 bases agree with TRBD2. This CDR3 comprises 15 residues. J gave up 4 bases and V 3 bases, and 6 bases lay outside the gene matches. From germline, CDR1 is SGHRS and CDR2 YFSETQ. The DNA of the CDR3 is TGCGCCAGCAGCTCGAATAGCGGGAAATACAATGAGCAGTTCTTC. Protein: CASSSNSGKYNEQFF.